This T cell receptor (beta chain) was retrieved from a study of cytomegalovirus exposure and HLA in healthy donors. Findings and caveats of the study: Later analysis placed DRB1 highest and HLA-C lowest in TCR association rates, which differed by HLA locus.

V lost 4 bases and J lost 3, with 17 bases in between. The CDR3 loop spans 15 amino acids. Per germline, CDR1 SGHNT and CDR2 YYREEE (reference sequence). Concerning this clone itself: Its antigen is undetermined.

Amplification used 60 Vbeta primers and 13 Jbeta primers. Produced via immunoSEQ multiplex PCR; TCRdb's table is partial and in-frame only. The table records 99,000 or so clones, nearly 85% of them present only once. The material sequenced was PBMCs. The chain links TRBV5-4 to TRBJ2-7, with a weak D call TRBD1 (5 bases). The receptor was isolated from a man aged 18 to 30 in good health and CMV-seronegative. The CDR3: CASSPKGRVDYEQYF. The CDR3, as DNA: TGTGCCAGCAGCCCTAAGGGCAGGGTGGACTACGAGCAGTACTTC.